The sequence of this TCR beta chain was determined in a study of shared clonotypes between healthy human individuals. Overall study: Three plates were used per donor for CD4 naive, three for CD4 memory, two for CD8 naive and one for CD8 memory. General study findings and limits: Naive CD4 clonotypes were shared across a handful of donors at about 5%.

Comments on this clone: The antigen is not known.

The CDR3 has 14 residues. Germline V CDR1 and CDR2: MGHDK, SYGVNS. The V end was cut by 4 bases, the J end by 6 bases, with 16 bases between. At deep level, the assay was performed. Libraries were prepared by immunoSEQ multiplex PCR; TCRdb keeps only in-frame clonotypes and omits some of them. There are 2 million to 2.5 million clones in the sample; more than 85% occur only once, and around 1.7% lies in the top ten. It was CD45RO-negative cells, positively selected for CCR7, that made up naive CD8 cells, with terminally differentiated effector memory CD45RA+ cells excluded. The sample consisted of naive CD8+ T cells from PBMCs. This rearrangement joins TRBV25-1 to TRBJ2-7, with D perhaps assigned TRBD1 or TRBD2 (5 bases each). This TCR derives from a man aged 18 to 30 in good health. Some clones in this sample may be carry-over from other donors' samples. The CDR3 sequence is CASSAGPGRGEQYF. Written as DNA, the CDR3 is TGTGCCAGCAGTGCGGGACCGGGTCGGGGCGAGCAGTACTTC.